This record covers a single T cell receptor (beta chain). This receptor's antigen is unknown. Per-nucleotide qualities are absent, and no much larger clonotype sits a single base away. CDR1 and CDR2 are read off the germline V gene as SGHTA and FQGNSA. The junction shows trimming of 1 base on V and 6 bases on J, plus 10 bases between the germline ends. Its CDR3 holds 14 amino acids, cysteine through phenylalanine. Only the CDR3 part of the read is kept: 42 bases, read in frame from the first base. The immunoSEQ Assay, a bias-controlled multiplex PCR, was used to amplify TCRbeta CDR3 regions from genomic DNA. Processing in the source paper ran as follows. Within the assay, amplification of reference gene primers was used to estimate how many nucleated cells each sample contained. To quantify the absolute abundance of each unique TCRbeta CDR3 rearrangement, sequence reads were collapsed and filtered. For each sample, productive Simpson clonality was calculated as the square root of Simpson's diversity index across productive rearrangements. The source is immuneACCESS, and TCRdb retained only in-frame sequences with V and J called. Part of the clones is not carried over; for the studies checked, unresolved V genes explain less than half of this, and the remainder is unexplained. From that table come the V and J calls and clone size; the DNA was used to work out D and trimming. Recorded for this sample are 350,000 or so clones; less than 90% of them occurred a single time. The ten largest clonotypes hold 1% of the sample.

This record belongs to a study of blood T cell repertoires in COVID-19 (dated by TCRdb to about 2020). For context, the study as a whole: Samples covering the acute and convalescent phases of COVID-19 were provided by collaborators in the United States, Italy and Spain. The prospective study material was composed of cDNA or gDNA derived from T cells, B-cell-depleted T cells, or PBMCs. The dataset comprised deeply sampled blood TCRbeta repertoires from subjects exposed to, actively infected with, or recovered from COVID-19. The repertoires were released in a freely available public database intended as a resource for research on the immune response to SARS-CoV-2. Samples came from the ongoing ImmuneRACE study (first 160 participants) plus 1,254 subjects from 6 global collaborators. Nearly every sample came with metadata listing a de-identified subject ID, COVID-19 status, age in years and sex. Where available, HLA class I and class II types were taken from metadata supplied by the sample provider and were not determined by assay-based typing.

Participants in the prospective study were aged about 18 to 90 years, lived in about two dozen United States geographic areas, and enrolled through a virtual design. In the prospective study, cohorts were assigned on the basis of participant-reported clinical history obtained from a screening survey and a study questionnaire. Recovered participants in ImmuneRACE Cohort 3 were defined by two consecutive negative NP/OP PCR tests, clearance by a healthcare professional, or resolution of symptoms. Mobile phlebotomists in the prospective study collected whole blood, serum and a nasopharyngeal or oropharyngeal swab from every participant. Over a roughly 2-month period, participants in the prospective study had the option of providing additional blood draws and questionnaires. Before DNA extraction, prospective study blood samples were shipped either frozen or at room temperature. What the research found in general, with its limitations: How much clinical and demographic metadata was included differed by source and by participant, and the metadata was provided uncurated.

The sequenced material came from PBMCs or T cells enriched from blood (not recorded which). This sequence was found in a woman aged 25 to 39 who had recovered from COVID-19. The chain is assembled from TRBV7-2 and TRBJ2-1; the D gene cannot be named for sure. The nucleotide sequence reads as follows: TGTGCCAGCAGCTTAGGGGTGCTAGTCAATGAGCAGTTCTTC. This translates into CASSLGVLVNEQFF.